This T cell receptor (beta chain) was sequenced in a study of blood T cell repertoires in COVID-19. At the level of the study: T cells, B-cell-depleted T cells, or PBMCs provided the cDNA or gDNA that served as material.

TCRdb keeps only in-frame clones here, not all; method: immunoSEQ multiplex PCR. The table has 250,000 to 400,000 clones, roughly 85% seen once; the top ten hold around 2%. Germline V gene lookup returns CDR1 MNHEY and CDR2 SMNVEV (reference sequence). The CDR3 is 14 amino acids. V was clipped by 3 bases and J by 6 bases; unmatched bases: 6. The cohort comprised adults aged roughly 18 to 100 years residing in approximately 22 US areas. The TCR originated in a woman younger than 45 who had been exposed to COVID-19. The sample was PBMCs or T cells enriched from blood (not recorded which). The chain carries TRBV27 and TRBJ2-3, with 7 nucleotides matching TRBD2. The CDR3 region is CASSFRGERDTQYF. The CDR3 DNA follows: TGTGCCAGCAGTTTTCGGGGGGAACGGGATACGCAGTATTTT.